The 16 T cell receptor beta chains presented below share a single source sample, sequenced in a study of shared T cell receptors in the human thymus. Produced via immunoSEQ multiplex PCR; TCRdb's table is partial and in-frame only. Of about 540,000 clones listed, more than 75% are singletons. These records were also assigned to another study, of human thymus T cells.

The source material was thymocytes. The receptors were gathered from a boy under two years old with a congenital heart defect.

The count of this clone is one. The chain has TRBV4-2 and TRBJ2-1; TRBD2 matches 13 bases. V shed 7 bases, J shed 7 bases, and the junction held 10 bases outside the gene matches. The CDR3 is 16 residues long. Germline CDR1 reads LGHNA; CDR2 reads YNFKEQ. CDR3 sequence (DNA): TGTGCCAGCAAGCGACGGACTAGCGGGAGTGGTAATGAGCAGTTCTTC. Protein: CASKRRTSGSGNEQFF.

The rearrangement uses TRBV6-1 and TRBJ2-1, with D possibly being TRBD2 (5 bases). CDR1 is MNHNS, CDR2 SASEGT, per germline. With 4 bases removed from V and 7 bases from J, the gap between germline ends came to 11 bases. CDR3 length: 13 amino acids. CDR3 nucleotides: TGTGCCAGCAGTGGGACTCCTCCAAATGAGCAGTTCTTC. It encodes CASSGTPPNEQFF.

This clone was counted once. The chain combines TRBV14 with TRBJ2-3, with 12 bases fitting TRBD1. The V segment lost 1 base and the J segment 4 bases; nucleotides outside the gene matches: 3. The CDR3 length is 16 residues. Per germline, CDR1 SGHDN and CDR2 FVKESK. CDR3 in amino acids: CASSQGDRGPADTQYF. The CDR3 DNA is TGTGCCAGCAGCCAAGGGGACAGGGGGCCGGCAGATACGCAGTATTTT.

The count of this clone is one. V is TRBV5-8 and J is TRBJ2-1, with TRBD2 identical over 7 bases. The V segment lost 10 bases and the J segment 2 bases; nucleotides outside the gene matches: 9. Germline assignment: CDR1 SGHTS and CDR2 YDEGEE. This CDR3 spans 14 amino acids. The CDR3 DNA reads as TGTGCCCACCAGAGGGGAGGGGCCTACAATGAGCAGTTCTTC. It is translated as CAHQRGGAYNEQFF. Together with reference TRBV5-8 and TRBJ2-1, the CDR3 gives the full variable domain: EAGVTQSPTHLIKTRGQQATLRCSPISGHTSVYWYQQALGLGLQFLLWYDEGEERNRGNFPPRFSGRQFPNYSSELNVNALELEDSALYLCAHQRGGAYNEQFFGPGTRLTVL.

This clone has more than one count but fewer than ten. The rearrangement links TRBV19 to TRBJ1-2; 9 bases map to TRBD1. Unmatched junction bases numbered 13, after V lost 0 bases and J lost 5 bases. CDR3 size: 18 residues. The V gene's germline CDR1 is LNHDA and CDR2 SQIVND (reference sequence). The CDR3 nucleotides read TGTGCCAGTAGTATAGACCACCTTGGACAGGGGAAAGGGTATGGCTACACCTTC. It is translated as CASSIDHLGQGKGYGYTF.

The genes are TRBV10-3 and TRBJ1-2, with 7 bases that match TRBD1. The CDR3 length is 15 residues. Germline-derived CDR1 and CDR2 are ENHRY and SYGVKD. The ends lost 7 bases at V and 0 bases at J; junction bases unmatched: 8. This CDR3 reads CAITAQGPANYGYTF. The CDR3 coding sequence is TGTGCCATCACTGCACAGGGGCCGGCTAACTATGGCTACACCTTC.

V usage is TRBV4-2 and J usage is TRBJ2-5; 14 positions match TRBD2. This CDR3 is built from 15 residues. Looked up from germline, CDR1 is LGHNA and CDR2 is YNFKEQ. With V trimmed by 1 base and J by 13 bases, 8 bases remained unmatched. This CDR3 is CASSQAGTSGSPRYF. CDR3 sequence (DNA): TGTGCCAGCAGCCAAGCCGGGACTAGCGGGAGTCCCCGGTACTTC.

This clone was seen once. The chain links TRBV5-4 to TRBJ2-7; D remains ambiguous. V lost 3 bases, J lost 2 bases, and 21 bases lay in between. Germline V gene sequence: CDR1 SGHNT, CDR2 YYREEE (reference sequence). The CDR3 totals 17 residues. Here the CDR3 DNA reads TGTGCCAGCAGCTACTCCTTCGGCGGCCCTACTCCCTACGAGCAGTACTTC. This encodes CASSYSFGGPTPYEQYF.

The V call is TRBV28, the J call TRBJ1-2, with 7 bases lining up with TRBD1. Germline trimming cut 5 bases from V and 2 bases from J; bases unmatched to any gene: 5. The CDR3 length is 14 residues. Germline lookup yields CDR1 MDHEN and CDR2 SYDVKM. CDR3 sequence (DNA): TGTGCCAGCAGTCCGGGACAGCTCAACTATGGCTACACCTTC. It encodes CASSPGQLNYGYTF.

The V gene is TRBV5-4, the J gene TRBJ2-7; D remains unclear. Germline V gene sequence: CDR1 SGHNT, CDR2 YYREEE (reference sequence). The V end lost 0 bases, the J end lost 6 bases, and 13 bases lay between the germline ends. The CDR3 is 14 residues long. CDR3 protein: CASSLAQSPREQYF. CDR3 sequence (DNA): TGTGCCAGCAGCTTGGCACAGAGCCCCCGCGAGCAGTACTTC.

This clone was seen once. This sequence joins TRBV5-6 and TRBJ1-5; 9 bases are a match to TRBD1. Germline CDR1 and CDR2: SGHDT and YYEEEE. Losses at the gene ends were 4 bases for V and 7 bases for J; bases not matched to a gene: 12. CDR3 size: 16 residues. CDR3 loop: CASSSRDREYPQPQHF. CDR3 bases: TGTGCCAGCAGCAGCCGGGACAGGGAGTACCCCCAGCCCCAGCATTTT.

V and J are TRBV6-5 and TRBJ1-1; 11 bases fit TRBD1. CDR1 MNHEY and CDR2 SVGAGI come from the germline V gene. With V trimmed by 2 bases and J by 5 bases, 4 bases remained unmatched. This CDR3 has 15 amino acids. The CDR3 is CASSYRTGGDTEAFF. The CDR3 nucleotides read TGTGCCAGCAGTTACAGGACAGGGGGCGATACTGAAGCTTTCTTT.

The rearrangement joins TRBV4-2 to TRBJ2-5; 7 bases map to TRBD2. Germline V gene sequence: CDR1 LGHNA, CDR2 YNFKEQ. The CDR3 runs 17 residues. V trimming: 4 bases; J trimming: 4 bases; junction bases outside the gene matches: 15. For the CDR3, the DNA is TGTGCCAGCAGCCCCCGCGTGGGAGCGGGATTGGGAGAGACCCAGTACTTC. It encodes CASSPRVGAGLGETQYF.

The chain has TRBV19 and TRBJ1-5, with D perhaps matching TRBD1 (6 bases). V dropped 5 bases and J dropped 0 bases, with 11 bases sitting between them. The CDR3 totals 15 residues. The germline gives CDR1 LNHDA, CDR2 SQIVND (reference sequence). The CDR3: CASSADRFSNQPQHF. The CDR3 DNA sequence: TGTGCCAGTAGTGCCGACAGGTTTAGCAATCAGCCCCAGCATTTT.

CDR3: CASSQGQGAIGELFF. The CDR3, as DNA: TGTGCCAGCAGCCAGGGACAGGGGGCGATCGGGGAGCTGTTTTTT. V and J are TRBV14 and TRBJ2-2, with 12 bases lining up with TRBD1. Germline CDR1 SGHDN, CDR2 FVKESK. V lost 3 bases, J lost 7 bases, and 3 bases stayed unmatched. The CDR3 contains 15 residues.

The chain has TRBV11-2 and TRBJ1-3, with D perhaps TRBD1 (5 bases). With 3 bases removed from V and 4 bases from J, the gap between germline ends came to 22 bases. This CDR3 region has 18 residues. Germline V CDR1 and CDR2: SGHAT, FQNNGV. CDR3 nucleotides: TGTGCCAGCAGCTTCTTCGACGGCAGGGTTGCTTTCGGAAACACCATATATTTT. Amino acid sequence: CASSFFDGRVAFGNTIYF.